Detailed here is one TCR beta chain. Its antigen is undetermined. Clones were read by immunoSEQ multiplex PCR, and TCRdb kept only the in-frame ones, dropping some. The sample holds 150,000 to 190,000 clones, 75% to 95% seen once. The sample comes from a study of T cell responses to AZD1222 COVID-19 vaccine. Across the study: Analysis merged second doses at about 4 or about 12 weeks. Study observations and caveats: Without day 14 samples, only post-peak T cell repertoires were studied. The donors showed a predominance of white British ancestry and of females, with possible underestimation of clonal diversity. Vaccine-associated CD4 TCRs ranged over spike, dominating at 160-218 and 743-854.

The V and J ends lost 5 bases and 10 bases respectively, with 18 bases between them. Germline V lookup: CDR1 MNHNY, CDR2 SVGAGI (reference sequence). The CDR3 has 13 residues. This TCR was recovered from an adult in good health. The sample here was peripheral blood, taken on day 0 of AZD1222 vaccination. The rearrangement links TRBV6-6 to TRBJ2-7; TRBD1 is a possible D gene (5 bases). The CDR3 DNA follows: TGTGCCAGCAGTGCGCCACAGGCCCAAGAACAGTACTTC. This codes for CASSAPQAQEQYF.